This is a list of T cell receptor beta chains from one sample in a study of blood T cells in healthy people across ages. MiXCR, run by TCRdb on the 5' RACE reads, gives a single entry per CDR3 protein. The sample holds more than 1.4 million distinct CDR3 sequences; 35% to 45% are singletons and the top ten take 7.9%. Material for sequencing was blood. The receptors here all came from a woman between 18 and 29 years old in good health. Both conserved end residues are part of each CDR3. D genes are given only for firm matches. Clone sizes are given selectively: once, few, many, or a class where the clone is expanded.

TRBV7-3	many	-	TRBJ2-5	CASSSRIDRHQETQYF	TGTGCCAGCAGCTCCAGAATAGACAGACACCAAGAGACCCAGTACTTC
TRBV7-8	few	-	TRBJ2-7	CASRQSGGLSYEQYF	TGTGCCAGCAGACAGAGTGGGGGTCTCAGCTACGAGCAGTACTTC
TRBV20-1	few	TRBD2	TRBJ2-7	CSARSGGTYEQYF	TGCAGTGCCCGTAGCGGGGGTACCTACGAGCAGTACTTC
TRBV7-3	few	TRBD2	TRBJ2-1	CASSPDRDYGEQFF	TGTGCCAGCAGCCCTGACCGGGACTACGGTGAGCAGTTCTTC
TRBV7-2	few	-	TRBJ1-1	CASAWGLTEAFF	TGTGCCAGCGCCTGGGGGCTCACTGAAGCTTTCTTT
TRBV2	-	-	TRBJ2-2	CASDGWAGNTGELFF	TGTGCCAGCGACGGTTGGGCGGGGAACACCGGGGAGCTGTTTTTT
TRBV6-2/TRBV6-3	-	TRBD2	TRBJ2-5	CASRPGGTNQGTQYF	TGTGCCAGCAGGCCCGGCGGGACTAATCAAGGGACCCAGTACTTC
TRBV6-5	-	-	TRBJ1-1	CASSYRMEAFF	TGTGCCAGCAGTTACCGGATGGAAGCTTTCTTT
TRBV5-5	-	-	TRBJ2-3	CASSTELIADTQYF	TGTGCCAGCAGCACGGAGCTCATCGCAGATACGCAGTATTTT
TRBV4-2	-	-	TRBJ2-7	CASSHTSGPSSYNEQYF	TGTGCCAGCAGCCATACCAGCGGCCCTAGCTCCTACAATGAGCAGTACTTC
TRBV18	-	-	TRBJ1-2	CASSPGVGNCGYTF	TGTGCCAGCTCACCAGGCGTGGGGAACTGTGGCTACACCTTC
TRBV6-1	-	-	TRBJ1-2	CASSEGGGLGYTF	TGTGCCAGCAGTGAAGGGGGGGGGCTCGGCTACACCTTC
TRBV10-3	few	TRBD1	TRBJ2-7	CAIRDATGGGYF	TGTGCCATCAGGGACGCCACAGGGGGCGGGTACTTC
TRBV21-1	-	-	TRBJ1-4	CASSKLHRQGDATNEKLFF	TGTGCCAGCAGCAAACTACACCGACAGGGTGACGCAACTAATGAAAAACTGTTTTTT
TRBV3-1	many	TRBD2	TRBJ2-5	CASSRTSGGETQYF	TGTGCCAGCAGCCGGACTAGCGGGGGGGAGACCCAGTACTTC
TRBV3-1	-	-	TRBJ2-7	CASSPNTDEQYF	TGTGCCAGCAGCCCCAATACCGACGAGCAGTACTTC
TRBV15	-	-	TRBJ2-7	CATSFLPGDRYEQYF	TGTGCCACCAGCTTTCTACCGGGAGACCGCTACGAGCAGTACTTC
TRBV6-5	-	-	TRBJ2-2	CASSYWSDTGELFF	TGTGCCAGCAGTTACTGGTCAGACACCGGGGAGCTGTTTTTT
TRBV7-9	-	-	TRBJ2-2	CASSLSASGELFF	TGTGCCAGCAGCCTATCCGCGAGCGGGGAGCTGTTTTTT
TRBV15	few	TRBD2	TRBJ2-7	CATSRDRLAGYYEQYF	TGTGCCACCAGCAGAGATAGGCTAGCGGGATACTACGAGCAGTACTTC
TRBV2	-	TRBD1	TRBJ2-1	CASLGTGAVNEQFF	TGTGCCAGCCTAGGGACAGGGGCCGTAAATGAGCAGTTCTTC
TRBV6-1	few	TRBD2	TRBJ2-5	CASSGWDYSQETQYF	TGTGCCAGCAGTGGTTGGGACTATTCCCAAGAGACCCAGTACTTC
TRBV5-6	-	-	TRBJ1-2	CASSFQWSGYTF	TGTGCCAGCAGCTTCCAGTGGAGTGGCTACACCTTC
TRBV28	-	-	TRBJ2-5	CASLGLGETQYF	TGTGCCAGCCTTGGACTGGGTGAGACCCAGTACTTC
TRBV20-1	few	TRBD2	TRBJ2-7	CSALHWTSGINEQYF	TGCAGTGCCCTACACTGGACTAGCGGGATCAACGAGCAGTACTTC
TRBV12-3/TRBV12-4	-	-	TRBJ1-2	CASSLGSGGNGYTF	TGTGCCAGCAGCCTCGGGAGTGGGGGAAATGGCTACACCTTC
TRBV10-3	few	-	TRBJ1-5	CAISEVGERDYSNQPQHF	TGTGCCATCAGTGAGGTTGGGGAGAGAGATTATAGCAATCAGCCCCAGCATTTT
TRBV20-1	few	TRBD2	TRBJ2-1	CSARDLLADYTEQFF	TGCAGTGCTAGAGATTTACTAGCGGACTACACTGAGCAGTTCTTC
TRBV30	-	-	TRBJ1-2	CAWMARTLIYGYTF	TGTGCCTGGATGGCGAGAACGCTAATCTATGGCTACACCTTC
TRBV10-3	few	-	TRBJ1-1	CATQQANFGDTEAFF	TGTGCCACCCAGCAGGCCAACTTTGGGGACACTGAAGCTTTCTTT
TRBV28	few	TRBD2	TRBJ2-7	CASSLGGGLNEQYF	TGTGCCAGCAGTTTAGGCGGGGGGTTGAACGAGCAGTACTTC
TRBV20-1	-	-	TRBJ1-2	CSAWVYGYTF	TGCAGTGCTTGGGTCTATGGCTACACCTTC
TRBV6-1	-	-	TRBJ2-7	CASKKGGSSYEQYF	TGTGCCAGCAAAAAAGGGGGAAGCTCCTACGAGCAGTACTTC